Below, 17 T cell receptor beta chains from the same sample are listed, as sequenced in a study of blood T cell repertoires in COVID-19 (dated by TCRdb to 2020 to 2022). The library was built by means of the immunoSEQ multiplex PCR assay. TCRdb carries this immuneACCESS record with in-frame sequences only. Its versions omit some clonotypes, under half of them owing to an unresolved V gene in the studies checked, with the rest unexplained. Recorded for this sample are about 300,000 clones; approximately 85% of them occurred a single time. The leading ten clones occupy 2.2% of the sample. Specimen: PBMCs or T cells enriched from blood (not recorded which). The receptors derive from a man aged 25-45 years who had recovered from COVID-19.

The rearrangement uses TRBV7-2 and TRBJ2-5, with D perhaps TRBD1 (7 bases). The germline gives CDR1 SGHTA, CDR2 FQGNSA. CDR3 length: 15 amino acids. The V gene lost 1 base and the J gene lost 4 bases, with 13 bases spanning the gap. CDR3 coding DNA: TGTGCCAGCAGCTTAGGGGGCCAGGGGGGAGAGACCCAGTACTTC. Amino acids: CASSLGGQGGETQYF. Looking up the rest from reference TRBV7-2 and TRBJ2-5 gives the full variable domain: GAGVSQSPSNKVTEKGKDVELRCDPISGHTALYWYRQSLGQGLEFLIYFQGNSAPDKSGLPSDRFSAERTGGSVSTLTIQRTQQEDSAVYLCASSLGGQGGETQYFGPGTRLLVL.

This clone was found a few times. The chain uses TRBV30 and TRBJ2-1, with a possible D match to TRBD1 (7 bases). The germline gives CDR1 GTSNPN, CDR2 SVGIG (reference sequence). V lost 5 bases and J lost 5, with 13 bases in between. This CDR3 is built from 13 residues. CDR3 residues: CAWRGTAHNEQFF. The CDR3 coding sequence is TGTGCCTGGCGGGGGACAGCTCACAATGAGCAGTTCTTC.

The chain couples TRBV7-2 to TRBJ1-1; 7 bases line up with TRBD1. Germline V gene sequence: CDR1 SGHTA, CDR2 FQGNSA. This CDR3 spans 15 amino acids. V was clipped by 4 bases and J by 3 bases; unmatched bases: 8. The CDR3: CASSYRGRFDTEAFF. CDR3 coding DNA: TGTGCCAGCAGCTACAGGGGCAGGTTCGACACTGAAGCTTTCTTT.

The sample holds one count of this clone. This chain links TRBV7-8 with TRBJ1-3, with 9 bases matching TRBD1. The CDR3 spans 15 residues. Trimming removed 6 bases from V and 4 bases from J; junction bases left unmatched: 7. CDR1 is SGHVS, CDR2 FQNEAQ, per germline. CDR3 coding DNA: TGTGCCAGCAGACCGGGACAGGGAGCAGGAAACACCATATATTTT. The encoded protein is CASRPGQGAGNTIYF. Looking up the rest from reference TRBV7-8 and TRBJ1-3 gives the full variable domain: GAGVSQSPRYKVAKRGQDVALRCDPISGHVSLFWYQQALGQGPEFLTYFQNEAQLDKSGLPSDRFFAERPEGSVSTLKIQRTQQEDSAVYLCASRPGQGAGNTIYFGEGSWLTVV.

In its sample, this clone was seen once. The chain employs TRBV30 and TRBJ2-7, with TRBD2 identical over 10 bases. V lost 3 bases, J lost 3 bases, and 8 bases stayed unmatched. In germline, CDR1 is GTSNPN, CDR2 SVGIG (reference sequence). This CDR3 region has 15 residues. The CDR3 bases are TGTGCCTGGAGCTCCCCTGGGACTAGCGACTACGAGCAGTACTTC. Encoded protein: CAWSSPGTSDYEQYF.

The chain couples TRBV27 to TRBJ1-2, with D hard to call. Germline CDR1 MNHEY, CDR2 SMNVEV (reference sequence). The CDR3 totals 13 residues. The ends were cut back, 8 bases at V and 4 bases at J, with 14 bases in the middle. In DNA form, the CDR3 reads TGTGCCAGCGCTCAGTCCCCGGGCTATGGCTACACCTTC. This sequence encodes CASAQSPGYGYTF.

V gene TRBV9 combines with J gene TRBJ2-1; D remains ambiguous. CDR3 length equals 14 residues. V gave up 3 bases and J gave up 6 bases, with 13 bases separating them. Per the germline V gene, CDR1 is SGDLS and CDR2 is YYNGEE. The CDR3 region is CASSEMGLSNEQFF. CDR3 bases: TGTGCCAGCAGCGAAATGGGCCTTTCCAATGAGCAGTTCTTC.

The V and J genes are TRBV19 and TRBJ1-2; TRBD1 aligns across 7 bases. CDR3 size: 13 residues. Germline-derived CDR1 and CDR2 are LNHDA and SQIVND (reference sequence). V dropped 4 bases and J dropped 8; count of bases not matched to a gene: 7. CDR3 bases: TGTGCCAGTAGTACCACAGGGGTCGGCGGCTACACCTTC. This encodes CASSTTGVGGYTF.

The sample holds one count of this clone. The chain is built from TRBV14 and TRBJ1-2, with 12 bases aligning to TRBD1. J gave up 7 bases and V 4 bases, and 4 bases lay outside the gene matches. This CDR3 region has 14 residues. The V gene's germline CDR1 is SGHDN and CDR2 FVKESK. The CDR3: CASSRGTGGLGYTF. The CDR3 DNA sequence: TGTGCCAGCAGCCGCGGGACAGGGGGCCTTGGCTACACCTTC.

CDR3 in DNA: TGTGCCAGCAGCTTAGACTATCGCTATGGCTACACCTTC. Protein product: CASSLDYRYGYTF. The chain has TRBV3-1 (or the pseudogene TRBV3-2) and TRBJ1-2; D gene ambiguous. Per the germline V gene, CDR1 is LGHDT and CDR2 is YNNKEL (reference sequence). The CDR3 is 13 amino acids. V was pared by 5 bases and J by 4 bases, with 11 bases between.

This clone was counted a single time. The V and J genes are TRBV11-2 and TRBJ2-1; D is perhaps TRBD2 (7 bases). V lost 1 base to trimming and J lost 9 bases, with 22 bases between them. The germline gives CDR1 SGHAT, CDR2 FQNNGV. The CDR3 extends over 17 amino acids. CDR3 region: CASSLGRWGTGRAEQFF. For the CDR3, the DNA is TGTGCCAGCAGCTTAGGTCGGTGGGGTACAGGGAGGGCTGAGCAGTTCTTC.

There are a few counts of this clone. The chain recombines TRBV6-5 with TRBJ1-5; D ambiguous. This CDR3 has 13 amino acids. Germline CDR1 reads MNHEY; CDR2 reads SVGAGI. V was cut by 8 bases and J by 2 bases, with 10 bases left in between. The CDR3 region is CASAGVGNQPQHF. The DNA for the CDR3 is TGTGCCAGCGCCGGGGTTGGCAATCAGCCCCAGCATTTT.

The chain is built from TRBV6-5 and TRBJ2-5; D possibly corresponds to TRBD2 (6 bases). The CDR3 covers 13 residues. V was clipped by 8 bases and J by 5 bases, with 15 bases between them. Germline CDR1 reads MNHEY; CDR2 reads SVGAGI. CDR3 region: CASWILGGETQYF. CDR3 nucleotides: TGTGCCAGCTGGATACTGGGAGGTGAGACCCAGTACTTC.

This chain connects TRBV18 to TRBJ1-2; tentative D call: TRBD1 (5 bases). The CDR3 has 15 residues. Deletions cut 0 bases from V and 9 bases from J, with 17 bases between. From germline, CDR1 is KGHSH and CDR2 LQKENI. The chain's CDR3 is CASSPPSGVGLSYTF. The CDR3 DNA sequence: TGTGCCAGCTCACCACCGTCGGGGGTAGGGTTGAGCTACACCTTC.

This clone was observed once. V gene TRBV18 combines with J gene TRBJ1-5, with 8 bases matching TRBD1. Per the germline V gene, CDR1 is KGHSH and CDR2 is LQKENI. With 7 bases clipped from V and 7 bases from J, the junction kept 3 bases outside the gene matches. The CDR3 length is 12 residues. In DNA, the CDR3 is TGTGCCAGCTGTGACAGGGGACAGCCCCAGCATTTT. Translating it yields CASCDRGQPQHF. Full variable domain (remainder filled in from reference TRBV18 and TRBJ1-5): NAGVMQNPRHLVRRRGQEARLRCSPMKGHSHVYWYRQLPEEGLKFMVYLQKENIIDESGMPKERFSAEFPKEGPSILRIQQVVRGDSAAYFCASCDRGQPQHFGDGTRLSIL.

The chain couples TRBV7-2 to TRBJ2-1; tentative D call: TRBD2 (6 bases). Looked up from germline, CDR1 is SGHTA and CDR2 is FQGNSA. CDR3 length equals 17 residues. V was shortened by 1 base and J by 3 bases, with 16 bases between the two germline ends. The DNA for the CDR3 is TGTGCCAGCAGCTTAGAGTTGGGGCGGGGATACTACAATGAGCAGTTCTTC. The encoded protein is CASSLELGRGYYNEQFF.

The J gene is TRBJ2-2, the V gene TRBV13; D might be TRBD1 (5 bases). Germline CDR1 and CDR2: PRHDT and FYEKMQ (reference sequence). The CDR3 is made up of 14 amino acids. Trimming cost V 2 bases and J 6 bases, with 10 bases left between them. The DNA for the CDR3 is TGTGCCAGCAGCTTACCAGGGTCCCCCGGGGAGCTGTTTTTT. Amino acid sequence: CASSLPGSPGELFF.